The rows below give T cell receptor beta chains drawn from one sample of a study of T cells in Graves' hyperthyroidism and ophthalmopathy. TCRdb reprocessed the multiplex PCR reads via MiXCR and lists one record per CDR3 protein. The sample consists of around 23,000 distinct CDR3 sequences, 49% of them appearing once. The sample comprised blood. Receptors originate from a woman aged 35 to 49 with Graves' hyperthyroidism that later progressed to Graves' ophthalmopathy. CDR3s include the opening cysteine and the closing phenylalanine or tryptophan. The D gene is left open where the match is weak. Size tells how often a clone was seen (once, few, many) or the class of an expanded clone, and some rows leave it out.

clone_size: many
j_call: TRBJ1-2
d_call: TRBD1
v_call: TRBV19
cdr3_nt: TGTGCCACCAGACAATTCAAGGGGGCGCAGGAAGGCTACACCTTC
cdr3_aa: CATRQFKGAQEGYTF

clone_size: .
j_call: TRBJ2-7
d_call: TRBD1
v_call: TRBV25-1
cdr3_nt: TGTGCCAGCAGTGCCTCCGGGACAGGGGACGAGCAGTACTTC
cdr3_aa: CASSASGTGDEQYF

clone_size: .
j_call: TRBJ1-3
d_call: TRBD1
v_call: TRBV29-1
cdr3_nt: TGCAGCGTGACAGGGGGCGTTGGAAACACCATATATTTT
cdr3_aa: CSVTGGVGNTIYF

clone_size: medium-sized
j_call: TRBJ1-2
d_call: .
v_call: TRBV7-8
cdr3_nt: TGTGCCAGCAGACCCGGGACGTTCACGCGGGTAGACTATGGCTACACCTTC
cdr3_aa: CASRPGTFTRVDYGYTF

clone_size: many
j_call: TRBJ2-7
d_call: .
v_call: TRBV6-1
cdr3_nt: TGTGCCAGCAGTGAACTTCCCTTGGACAGTCGCGAGCAGTACTTC
cdr3_aa: CASSELPLDSREQYF

clone_size: .
j_call: TRBJ2-7
d_call: TRBD2
v_call: TRBV6-1
cdr3_nt: TGTGCCAGCATGGTGGGAGCGGGGTCCTACGAGCAGTACTTC
cdr3_aa: CASMVGAGSYEQYF

clone_size: .
j_call: TRBJ2-7
d_call: TRBD2
v_call: TRBV2
cdr3_nt: TGTGCCAGCAGTTCCGGACTAGGTTTCTTCGAGCAGTACTTC
cdr3_aa: CASSSGLGFFEQYF

clone_size: .
j_call: TRBJ2-1
d_call: TRBD1
v_call: TRBV7-6
cdr3_nt: TGTGCCAGCAGCCCGACAGGACAGGGGGCATACAATGAGCAGTTCTTC
cdr3_aa: CASSPTGQGAYNEQFF

clone_size: few
j_call: TRBJ2-7
d_call: .
v_call: TRBV24-1
cdr3_nt: TGTGCCACCAGTGACCCCGGACAATACGAGCAGTACTTC
cdr3_aa: CATSDPGQYEQYF

clone_size: few
j_call: TRBJ2-2
d_call: .
v_call: TRBV7-3
cdr3_nt: TGTGCCAGCAGCTTAAGTACTAGCTCTCAGAGGGAGCTGTTTTTT
cdr3_aa: CASSLSTSSQRELFF

clone_size: .
j_call: TRBJ2-5
d_call: TRBD1
v_call: TRBV7-2
cdr3_nt: TGTGCCAGCAGCCATGGACAGGGAAAGACCCAGTACTTC
cdr3_aa: CASSHGQGKTQYF

clone_size: medium-sized
j_call: TRBJ1-5
d_call: .
v_call: TRBV7-6
cdr3_nt: TGTGCCAGCAGCTTGAGGGGTTATAGCAATCAGCCCCAGCATTTT
cdr3_aa: CASSLRGYSNQPQHF

clone_size: many
j_call: TRBJ1-2
d_call: TRBD1
v_call: TRBV5-4
cdr3_nt: TGTGCCAGCAGCCCGGGGACCGGGACAGGCATATTCCACTTC
cdr3_aa: CASSPGTGTGIFHF

clone_size: .
j_call: TRBJ1-6
d_call: TRBD1
v_call: TRBV2
cdr3_nt: TGTGCCAGCAGTGTGGGACAGGGGGGATCACCCCTCCACTTT
cdr3_aa: CASSVGQGGSPLHF

clone_size: .
j_call: TRBJ2-3
d_call: TRBD2
v_call: TRBV5-1
cdr3_nt: TGCACCAGCAGCTTGGGTACTAGCGAGGAGACAGATACGCAGTATTTT
cdr3_aa: CTSSLGTSEETDTQYF

clone_size: .
j_call: TRBJ2-1
d_call: .
v_call: TRBV20-1
cdr3_nt: TGCAGTGCTTTAGGACCACCTTCCTACAATGAGCAGTTCTTC
cdr3_aa: CSALGPPSYNEQFF

clone_size: .
j_call: TRBJ2-5
d_call: .
v_call: TRBV2
cdr3_nt: TGTGCCAGCAGTGTACCCGGGCCCAAAGGGGAGACCCAGTACTTC
cdr3_aa: CASSVPGPKGETQYF

clone_size: many
j_call: TRBJ1-5
d_call: TRBD1
v_call: TRBV3-1
cdr3_nt: TGTGCCAGCAGCCGAGGAGGGACAGGATGGCAGCCCCAGCATTTT
cdr3_aa: CASSRGGTGWQPQHF

clone_size: medium-sized
j_call: TRBJ2-3
d_call: TRBD2
v_call: TRBV19
cdr3_nt: TGTGCCAGTAGGTCTAGCGGGAGGGCAATAGATACGCAGTATTTT
cdr3_aa: CASRSSGRAIDTQYF

clone_size: many
j_call: TRBJ1-4
d_call: .
v_call: TRBV28
cdr3_nt: TGTGCCAGCAGTTCATACATAACGGGTAATGAAAAACTGTTTTTT
cdr3_aa: CASSSYITGNEKLFF

clone_size: .
j_call: TRBJ2-7
d_call: .
v_call: TRBV20-1
cdr3_nt: TGCAGCGGTTGGCAGGGGGTTGCGGGAGGCGAGCAGTACTTC
cdr3_aa: CSGWQGVAGGEQYF

clone_size: few
j_call: TRBJ1-2
d_call: .
v_call: TRBV2
cdr3_nt: TGTGCCAGCAGGAGACCCCAGACCGCCGAGTATGGCTACACCTTC
cdr3_aa: CASRRPQTAEYGYTF

clone_size: .
j_call: TRBJ2-1
d_call: TRBD1
v_call: TRBV15
cdr3_nt: TGTGCCACTAAGCGGGCGTCGGGACAGGGGTTTTACAATGAGCAGTTCTTC
cdr3_aa: CATKRASGQGFYNEQFF

clone_size: once
j_call: TRBJ1-1
d_call: .
v_call: TRBV6-5
cdr3_nt: TGTGCCAGCAGTTACTCAGGGAACGGTGAAGCTTTCTTT
cdr3_aa: CASSYSGNGEAFF

clone_size: .
j_call: TRBJ1-1
d_call: .
v_call: TRBV29-1
cdr3_nt: TGCAGCGTTGAAAACTTGGCAGATGAAGCTTTCTTT
cdr3_aa: CSVENLADEAFF

clone_size: .
j_call: TRBJ2-1
d_call: TRBD2
v_call: TRBV20-1
cdr3_nt: TGCAGTGCTAGACTAAGGCGGGAGGAGTACAATGAGCAGTTCTTC
cdr3_aa: CSARLRREEYNEQFF

clone_size: many
j_call: TRBJ2-5
d_call: .
v_call: TRBV3-1
cdr3_nt: TGTGCCAGCAGGGACCGGCAAGAGACCCAGTACTTC
cdr3_aa: CASRDRQETQYF

clone_size: many
j_call: TRBJ2-7
d_call: .
v_call: TRBV6-4
cdr3_nt: TGTGCCAGCGGAGAGTCCTACGAGCAGTACTTC
cdr3_aa: CASGESYEQYF

clone_size: .
j_call: TRBJ2-2
d_call: .
v_call: TRBV5-1
cdr3_nt: TGCGCCAGCAGCTTGGGGGGGGACCCGGGCACCGGGGAGCTGTTTTTT
cdr3_aa: CASSLGGDPGTGELFF

clone_size: .
j_call: TRBJ1-6
d_call: .
v_call: TRBV11-1
cdr3_nt: TGTGCCAGCAGCTTAACCGGGCCCTCTAATTCATCCCTCTACTTT
cdr3_aa: CASSLTGPSNSSLYF

clone_size: .
j_call: TRBJ1-2
d_call: .
v_call: TRBV20-1
cdr3_nt: TGCAGTCCTGCTCAGGGTGGCTACACCTTC
cdr3_aa: CSPAQGGYTF

clone_size: .
j_call: TRBJ2-6
d_call: .
v_call: TRBV20-1
cdr3_nt: TGCAGTGCTAGGAGGGGACCTGGGGCCAACGTCCTGACTTTC
cdr3_aa: CSARRGPGANVLTF

clone_size: .
j_call: TRBJ2-7
d_call: .
v_call: TRBV7-3
cdr3_nt: TGTGCCAGCAGCTCCTCCGCAGGGGAGGCGTACGAGCAGTACTTC
cdr3_aa: CASSSSAGEAYEQYF

clone_size: once
j_call: TRBJ1-1
d_call: .
v_call: TRBV5-8
cdr3_nt: TGCGCCAGCACCACGGGACGGATGAACACTGAAGCTCTCTTT
cdr3_aa: CASTTGRMNTEALF

clone_size: many
j_call: TRBJ2-3
d_call: .
v_call: TRBV11-2
cdr3_nt: TGTGCCAGCAGCTTAGAACTACTAGATACGCAGTATTTT
cdr3_aa: CASSLELLDTQYF

clone_size: .
j_call: TRBJ1-3
d_call: .
v_call: TRBV7-2
cdr3_nt: TGTGCCAGCAGCTTAGCGGCTAGCGGGGTCGACAAGTATTTT
cdr3_aa: CASSLAASGVDKYF

clone_size: .
j_call: TRBJ2-5
d_call: .
v_call: TRBV20-1
cdr3_nt: TGCAGTGCCCCTACACCCGGGACCCTGGGAGAGACCCAGTACTTC
cdr3_aa: CSAPTPGTLGETQYF

clone_size: medium-sized
j_call: TRBJ2-3
d_call: .
v_call: TRBV24-1
cdr3_nt: TGTGCCACAGCAAGTTTTAGGGGCACAGATACGCAGTATTTT
cdr3_aa: CATASFRGTDTQYF

clone_size: many
j_call: TRBJ1-3
d_call: .
v_call: TRBV5-1
cdr3_nt: TGCGCCAGCAGCATACTCGGGCCTGACTCTGGAAACACCATATATTTT
cdr3_aa: CASSILGPDSGNTIYF

clone_size: many
j_call: TRBJ2-7
d_call: .
v_call: TRBV12-3/TRBV12-4
cdr3_nt: TGTGCCAGCAGTCCCCCGGGACGGGGGTACGAGCAGTACTTC
cdr3_aa: CASSPPGRGYEQYF

clone_size: medium-sized
j_call: TRBJ2-7
d_call: TRBD2
v_call: TRBV7-6
cdr3_nt: TGTGCCAGCAGCTTAGTCTATGGGACTAGTAGCTACGAGCAGTACTTC
cdr3_aa: CASSLVYGTSSYEQYF

clone_size: .
j_call: TRBJ1-2
d_call: .
v_call: TRBV20-1
cdr3_nt: TGCAGTGCTAGGTTCTCGTTAGGCTACACCTTC
cdr3_aa: CSARFSLGYTF

clone_size: few
j_call: TRBJ2-5
d_call: .
v_call: TRBV20-1
cdr3_nt: TGCAGTGCTACCGGCATACCCCAAGAGACCCAGTACTTC
cdr3_aa: CSATGIPQETQYF

clone_size: few
j_call: TRBJ2-3
d_call: TRBD1
v_call: TRBV9
cdr3_nt: TGTGCCAGCAGCGTAGCGTCAGGGGGCATCGCAGATACGCAGTATTTT
cdr3_aa: CASSVASGGIADTQYF

clone_size: many
j_call: TRBJ1-5
d_call: .
v_call: TRBV4-1
cdr3_nt: TGCGCCAGCAGCCAAGAAGTTACTTCCAGAAGCAATCAGCCCCAGCATTTT
cdr3_aa: CASSQEVTSRSNQPQHF

clone_size: .
j_call: TRBJ2-7
d_call: .
v_call: TRBV4-1
cdr3_nt: TGCGCCAGCAGCCAAGAAGGGGGCTACGAGCAGTACTTC
cdr3_aa: CASSQEGGYEQYF

clone_size: many
j_call: TRBJ2-3
d_call: .
v_call: TRBV7-3
cdr3_nt: TGTGCCAGCAGCCCCGAGGGGACCGCCCGAAATACGCAGTATTTT
cdr3_aa: CASSPEGTARNTQYF

clone_size: .
j_call: TRBJ2-2
d_call: .
v_call: TRBV10-3
cdr3_nt: TGTGCCATCGGGCCAGGGGAGGCCACCGGGGAGCTGTTTTTT
cdr3_aa: CAIGPGEATGELFF

clone_size: .
j_call: TRBJ2-1
d_call: TRBD2
v_call: TRBV7-7
cdr3_nt: TGTGCCAGCAGCTCCCCGCTAGCGGGAGACTCCTACAATGAGCAGTTCTTC
cdr3_aa: CASSSPLAGDSYNEQFF

clone_size: many
j_call: TRBJ1-6
d_call: TRBD1
v_call: TRBV6-6
cdr3_nt: TGTGCCAGCTTCAAAGGGGGCGGCCCCTATAATTCACCCCTCCACTTT
cdr3_aa: CASFKGGGPYNSPLHF

clone_size: once
j_call: TRBJ2-5
d_call: TRBD2
v_call: TRBV10-3
cdr3_nt: TGTGCCATCGGGGGACTAGCGGGACTAGAGACCCAGTACTTC
cdr3_aa: CAIGGLAGLETQYF

clone_size: many
j_call: TRBJ2-7
d_call: TRBD1
v_call: TRBV12-3/TRBV12-4
cdr3_nt: TGTGCCAGCAGTTTAGACGGGACAGGGGACGAGCAGTACTTC
cdr3_aa: CASSLDGTGDEQYF

clone_size: once
j_call: TRBJ1-5
d_call: TRBD1
v_call: TRBV7-9
cdr3_nt: TGTGCCAGCAGCTTAGTTGTAGGGGGCGGAGAGACCCAGCATTTT
cdr3_aa: CASSLVVGGGETQHF

clone_size: .
j_call: TRBJ1-1
d_call: .
v_call: TRBV20-1
cdr3_nt: TGCAGTGCTAGTAAGGGACTGGACACTGAAGCTTTCTTT
cdr3_aa: CSASKGLDTEAFF

clone_size: medium-sized
j_call: TRBJ2-1
d_call: .
v_call: TRBV20-1
cdr3_nt: TGCAGTGCTAGCCGTGGGAGAGGGGCCTACAATGAGCAGTTCTTC
cdr3_aa: CSASRGRGAYNEQFF